This TCR beta chain was profiled in a study of CD8 T cells in ankylosing spondylitis. Study observations and caveats: Clones that were linked to disease were CD8+ and were relatively rare in peripheral blood. Ankylosing spondylitis blood appeared to carry a characteristic TCR beta motif of roughly eight highly homologous variants.

In making TCR beta libraries, quantitative 5'-RACE with molecular barcodes was used. One entry per CDR3 protein, called by TCRdb with MiXCR from the 5' RACE reads. This sample has about 240,000 distinct CDR3 sequences, with around 9.2% found just once. Worth noting for this clonotype: Antigen: not known.

CDR3 length: 16 amino acids. V lost 5 bases, J lost 0 bases, and 8 bases stayed unmatched. Germline CDR1 reads SGHTA; CDR2 reads FQGNSA. The chain carries TRBV7-2 and TRBJ2-3, with 7 bases matching TRBD2. The receptor was isolated from a male donor with ankylosing spondylitis or in good health (not recorded which). Source material: blood, either unsorted or a sorted T cell fraction (not recorded which). CDR3 region: CASSPSSGLSTDTQYF. CDR3 DNA: TGTGCCAGCAGCCCCTCTAGCGGCCTGAGCACAGATACGCAGTATTTT.